This T cell receptor beta chain was recorded in a study of blood T cells in healthy people across ages. Healthy individuals of Caucasian origin from Russia, aged about 6 to 90, served as donors. Samples had at least 7 million PBMCs isolated from them. Note on this clonotype: The target antigen is unknown.

Then a second PCR, running roughly 7 to 11 cycles, was carried out with a sample-barcoded 5' primer and a J-beta primer mix. Via MiXCR, TCRdb re-called the 5' RACE reads, giving one row per CDR3 protein. The table has some 780,000 distinct CDR3 sequences, 56% seen once; the top ten hold more than 25%. General study points: Diversity figures derived from one million T cells were judged to underestimate the true value.

The specimen was blood. The clonotype was recovered from a man aged 40-49 years in good health.

The CDR3 nucleotides read TGCAGTGCTTTACAACGTAGTTCAGGAGATACGCAGTATTTT. This encodes CSALQRSSGDTQYF. V usage is TRBV20-1 and J usage is TRBJ2-3; no reliable D call. The CDR3 consists of 14 residues. Germline loops: CDR1 DFQATT, CDR2 SNEGSKA (reference sequence). V lost 5 bases, J lost 5 bases, and 17 bases lay in between.